These 11 T cell receptor beta chains were sequenced from one sample in a study of beta chain features in type 1 diabetes. Reverse transcription of all isolated RNA meant that expressed TCRB transcripts were sequenced. The repertoire was sequenced with immunoSEQ multiplex PCR; TCRdb's copy has only in-frame clones and lacks some. Altogether about 360,000 clones are present, around 12% being singletons, with the ten largest covering approximately 0.015%. The source material was naive CD4+ T cells from blood. These receptor sequences come from a young man in good health.

J is TRBJ2-5 and V is TRBV5-1; weak D call: TRBD1 (6 bases). Trimming shortened V by 2 bases and J by 5 bases, and 13 bases separated the two germline ends. This CDR3 region has 14 residues. Per the germline V gene, CDR1 is SGHRS and CDR2 is YFSETQ. CDR3 nucleotides: TGCGCCAGCAGCTTTGCAGGGGCTGGGGAGACCCAGTACTTC. It encodes CASSFAGAGETQYF.

A few counts support this clone. CDR3: CASTPVSNQPQHF. Written as DNA, the CDR3 is TGTGCCAGCACCCCAGTAAGCAATCAGCCCCAGCATTTT. The genes are TRBV2 and TRBJ1-5, with no clear D. This CDR3 is built from 13 residues. Per the germline V gene, CDR1 is SNHLY and CDR2 is FYNNEI. The ends were cut back, 7 bases at V and 1 base at J, with 8 bases in the middle.

This clone occurred a few times. The rearrangement joins TRBV7-9 to TRBJ2-5; 7 bases are a match to TRBD1. J lost 3 bases, V lost 6 bases, and 4 bases had no gene match. CDR1 and CDR2 (germline): SEHNR, FQNEAQ (reference sequence). This CDR3 is built from 13 residues. The CDR3 nucleotides are TGTGCCAGCAGGCCCGGGACAGAAGAGACCCAGTACTTC. Its protein product is CASRPGTEETQYF.

This clone was seen a handful of times. The chain has TRBV28 and TRBJ2-3; D unclear. This CDR3 contains 13 residues. V lost 5 bases to trimming and J lost 4 bases, with 10 bases between them. Per germline, CDR1 MDHEN and CDR2 SYDVKM. The CDR3 DNA reads as TGTGCCAGCAGTCTGAAATACTCAGATACGCAGTATTTT. Translation: CASSLKYSDTQYF.

This chain uses TRBV30 with TRBJ1-1; 7 bases are a match to TRBD1. Germline loops: CDR1 GTSNPN, CDR2 SVGIG (reference sequence). V trimming: 2 bases; J trimming: 10 bases; junction bases outside the gene matches: 4. This CDR3 has 11 amino acids. In DNA form, the CDR3 reads TGTGCCTGGAGTCATCAGGGGGTAGCTTTCTTT. Its translation: CAWSHQGVAFF.

This clone was counted between two and nine times. The chain combines TRBV11-2 with TRBJ2-5; 7 bases align to TRBD2. V lost 5 bases, J lost 4 bases, and 13 bases stayed unmatched. The CDR3 runs 16 residues. Germline V gene lookup returns CDR1 SGHAT and CDR2 FQNNGV. The CDR3 region is CASSLEPGGSRETQYF. The CDR3, as DNA: TGTGCCAGCAGCCTCGAACCGGGGGGAAGTCGAGAGACCCAGTACTTC.

The rearrangement links TRBV19 to TRBJ1-2; 10 bases align to TRBD1. CDR3 length: 14 residues. After removal of 7 bases from V and 7 bases from J, the junction contained 9 bases not matched to a gene. Germline V CDR1 and CDR2: LNHDA, SQIVND (reference sequence). CDR3 region: CASTPGQGWFGYTF. In DNA form, the CDR3 reads TGTGCCAGTACCCCGGGACAGGGGTGGTTTGGCTACACCTTC.

V and J are TRBV28 and TRBJ1-2, with TRBD1 matching 8 bases. Germline CDR1 reads MDHEN; CDR2 reads SYDVKM. V lost 5 bases to trimming and J lost 8 bases; unmatched junction nucleotides: 4. CDR3 length equals 12 residues. CDR3: CASSKQGEGYTF. The CDR3 region has the DNA TGTGCCAGCAGTAAACAGGGGGAAGGCTACACCTTC.

On this clone: Other DNA variants within this sample encode the same CDR3. The chain combines TRBV9 with TRBJ2-1; 9 bases are a match to TRBD2. The CDR3 runs 15 residues. Looked up from germline, CDR1 is SGDLS and CDR2 is YYNGEE. Trimming at V came to 0 bases and at J to 4 bases, leaving 2 bases not matched to a gene. CDR3 coding DNA: TGTGCCAGCAGCGTAGATAGCGGGAGTTACAATGAGCAGTTCTTC. Translated, it gives CASSVDSGSYNEQFF.

V gene TRBV7-9 combines with J gene TRBJ1-1; no clear D. Germline CDR1 is SEHNR and CDR2 is FQNEAQ (reference sequence). The CDR3 is 12 amino acids. Trimming removed 2 bases from V and 7 bases from J, with 8 bases in between. The CDR3 protein is CASSLLEGEAFF. In nucleotides, the CDR3 is TGTGCCAGCAGCTTATTGGAGGGTGAAGCTTTCTTT.

This clone was detected only a few times. The chain has TRBV5-1 and TRBJ2-2; 8 positions match TRBD2. Per the germline V gene, CDR1 is SGHRS and CDR2 is YFSETQ. The trim removed 2 bases at V and 0 bases at J, leaving 15 bases unmatched. The CDR3 consists of 20 residues. CDR3 in amino acids: CASSFHPGVGSGANTGELFF. CDR3 bases: TGCGCCAGCAGCTTCCACCCAGGTGTTGGTAGCGGGGCGAACACCGGGGAGCTGTTTTTT.